The following is a TCR beta chain sequence with its context. The data originate from a study of OX40 agonist ivuxolimab in advanced cancers. The CDR3 is 16 amino acids. Germline CDR1 and CDR2: LNHDA and SQIVND (reference sequence). Trimming removed 5 bases from V and 0 bases from J; junction bases left unmatched: 6. The method was immunoSEQ multiplex PCR; TCRdb's version includes in-frame clones alone and lacks a portion of them. The sample holds around 83,000 clones; 80% to 90% are singletons and the top ten take about 4%. The chain recombines TRBV19 with TRBJ2-3, with 9 bases lining up with TRBD2. This receptor was obtained from an adult with an advanced solid tumor such as melanoma, head and neck, liver or kidney cancer. The specimen comprised CD4+ or CD8+ T cells sorted from blood, sampled in a trial of the OX40 agonist ivuxolimab. The DNA of the CDR3 is TGTGCCAGTAGTGGGACTAGCAGAACTAGCACAGATACGCAGTATTTT. Translation: CASSGTSRTSTDTQYF. The complete variable domain, with remaining parts taken from reference TRBV19 and TRBJ2-3, reads DGGITQSPKYLFRKEGQNVTLSCEQNLNHDAMYWYRQDPGQGLRLIYYSQIVNDFQKGDIAEGYSVSREKKESFPLTVTSAQKNPTAFYLCASSGTSRTSTDTQYFGPGTRLTVL.